The following is a T cell receptor (beta chain) sequence with its context. This specimen belongs to a study of type 1 and type 2 diabetes patients. The overall study: CD4+ or CD8+ T cells were positively selected from PBMCs with microbeads.

The CDR3 is 14 amino acids. Germline V CDR1 and CDR2: SQVTM, ANQGSEA. Anyone with other autoimmune disease or infection in the prior four weeks was excluded. PCR was run on genomic DNA. Amplification of the beta chain CDR3 used 30 forward and 13 reverse multiplex primers. TCRdb ran MiXCR on the multiplex PCR reads and lists one entry per CDR3 protein. The data show 250,000 or so distinct CDR3 sequences, more than 40% seen once. Sample: peripheral blood mononuclear cells (PBMCs). The V and J genes are TRBV29-1 and TRBJ2-7; D unclear. Gene TRBJ2-5 matches the end of the DNA better, so the J call may be wrong. The clonotype was recovered from a man younger than 35 with type 2 diabetes. In nucleotides, the CDR3 is TGCAGCGTTGAAGAGGTAGCCCGGTCCGGGACCCAGTACTTC. It codes for CSVEEVARSGTQYF.